The 22 T cell receptor beta chains given below trace back to one sample, sequenced in a study of preoperative IRX-2 immunotherapy in early breast cancer. The method was immunoSEQ multiplex PCR; TCRdb's version includes in-frame clones alone and lacks a portion of them. The sample holds over 35,000 clones, roughly 94% seen once. Treatment given: preoperative locoregional IRX-2 cytokine immunotherapy. Sample: tumor tissue, taken after IRX-2 immunotherapy. These TCRs come from a human donor with breast cancer.

This sequence joins TRBV19 and TRBJ1-4; maybe TRBD1 (5 bases). The germline V and J ends were trimmed by 7 bases and 6 bases, with 12 bases remaining between them. CDR3 size: 13 residues. CDR1 and CDR2 from the germline V gene are LNHDA and SQIVND (reference sequence). The CDR3 sequence: CASTGRRDEKLFF. The CDR3 nucleotides are TGTGCCAGTACGGGACGGCGGGATGAAAAACTGTTTTTT.

This rearrangement joins TRBV27 to TRBJ2-1; 12 bases line up with TRBD1. Trimming removed 6 bases from V and 9 bases from J; junction bases left unmatched: 6. This CDR3 region has 14 residues. Looked up from germline, CDR1 is MNHEY and CDR2 is SMNVEV (reference sequence). Here the CDR3 reads CASRGQGANGEQFF. CDR3 DNA sequence: TGTGCCAGCAGGGGACAGGGGGCAAATGGTGAGCAGTTCTTC.

J is TRBJ1-2 and V is TRBV6-1; 7 bases fit TRBD1. After removal of 5 bases from V and 7 bases from J, the junction contained 13 bases not matched to a gene. The CDR3 loop spans 15 amino acids. CDR1 and CDR2 (germline): MNHNS, SASEGT. CDR3 DNA sequence: TGTGCCAGCAGTTCCCAAGACAGGGAGGGAGGTGGCTACACCTTC. It is translated as CASSSQDREGGGYTF.

The CDR3 region is CASSPRVSSQSGLKKLFF. The CDR3 bases are TGTGCCAGCAGCCCACGGGTCTCTAGCCAGAGCGGTTTGAAAAAACTGTTTTTT. The chain recombines TRBV14 with TRBJ1-4; no definite D call. From germline, CDR1 is SGHDN and CDR2 FVKESK. The CDR3 is 18 residues long. Trimming removed 4 bases at V and 9 bases at J, with 27 bases between.

V usage is TRBV13 and J usage is TRBJ2-5; possibly TRBD2 for D (6 bases). The germline CDR1 and CDR2 sequences are PRHDT and FYEKMQ (reference sequence). With 3 bases removed from V and 5 bases from J, the gap between germline ends came to 13 bases. This CDR3 has 14 residues. In DNA form, the CDR3 reads TGTGCCAGCAGCTTTGTGGGGGGTGCGGAGACCCAGTACTTC. It encodes CASSFVGGAETQYF.

J is TRBJ2-5 and V is TRBV5-8; tentative D call: TRBD1 (5 bases). The CDR3 runs 13 residues. Deletions cut 4 bases from V and 1 base from J, with 8 bases between. CDR1 is SGHTS and CDR2 is YDEGEE in the germline V gene. The CDR3 DNA sequence: TGTGCCAGCAGCACAGGTACCCAAGAGACCCAGTACTTC. It codes for CASSTGTQETQYF.

This clone was recorded once. The chain recombines TRBV9 with TRBJ1-4, with D tentatively TRBD1 (5 bases). Germline V gene lookup returns CDR1 SGDLS and CDR2 YYNGEE. CDR3 size: 15 residues. V was cut by 0 bases and J by 0 bases, with 6 bases left in between. CDR3 DNA: TGTGCCAGCAGCGTAGGGGGGGCAACTAATGAAAAACTGTTTTTT. Amino acids: CASSVGGATNEKLFF.

This chain links TRBV29-1 with TRBJ2-3; D possibly corresponds to TRBD1 (5 bases). The V gene lost 3 bases and the J gene lost 3 bases, with 10 bases spanning the gap. Germline loops: CDR1 SQVTM, CDR2 ANQGSEA. The CDR3 sequence is 13 residues long. CDR3 sequence reads: CSVEGPLTDTQYF. The DNA for the CDR3 is TGCAGCGTTGAGGGGCCCTTGACAGATACGCAGTATTTT.

The chain employs TRBV2 and TRBJ2-7; D ambiguous. The germline CDR1 and CDR2 sequences are SNHLY and FYNNEI. This CDR3 comprises 13 residues. V was shortened by 11 bases and J by 0 bases, with 14 bases between the two germline ends. CDR3 amino acids: CALKAASSYEQYF. In nucleotides, the CDR3 is TGTGCCCTAAAGGCAGCGAGCTCCTACGAGCAGTACTTC. Together with reference TRBV2 and TRBJ2-7, the CDR3 gives the full variable domain: EPEVTQTPSHQVTQMGQEVILRCVPISNHLYFYWYRQILGQKVEFLVSFYNNEISEKSEIFDDQFSVERPDGSNFTLKIRSTKLEDSAMYFCALKAASSYEQYFGPGTRLTVT.

This clone was detected only once. The chain has TRBV5-5 and TRBJ2-5, with D unresolved. Per germline, CDR1 SGHKS and CDR2 YYEKEE (reference sequence). V was trimmed by 2 bases and J by 0 bases, leaving 11 bases between them. The CDR3 consists of 15 residues. The CDR3 loop is CASSFSGIYQETQYF. DNA for the CDR3: TGTGCCAGCAGCTTTTCTGGGATCTACCAAGAGACCCAGTACTTC. The entire variable domain, with the rest obtained from reference TRBV5-5 and TRBJ2-5, is as follows: DAGVTQSPTHLIKTRGQQVTLRCSPISGHKSVSWYQQVLGQGPQFIFQYYEKEERGRGNFPDRFSARQFPNYSSELNVNALLLGDSALYLCASSFSGIYQETQYFGPGTRLLVL.

Concerning this clone itself: Additional DNA sequences in this sample encode the identical CDR3. V usage is TRBV19 and J usage is TRBJ2-3, with D possibly called TRBD1 or TRBD2 (5 bases each). Deletions cut 3 bases from V and 0 bases from J, with 10 bases between. This CDR3 region has 15 residues. Germline CDR1 and CDR2: LNHDA and SQIVND (reference sequence). CDR3 sequence (DNA): TGTGCCAGTAGTATGGGGCGGGCTAGCACAGATACGCAGTATTTT. Its protein is CASSMGRASTDTQYF.

The V and J genes are TRBV5-1 and TRBJ2-5; D possibly corresponds to TRBD1 (6 bases). The CDR3 is made up of 14 amino acids. V gave up 7 bases and J gave up 5 bases, with 18 bases separating them. CDR1 is SGHRS and CDR2 is YFSETQ in the germline V gene. This chain's CDR3 is CASAPRGGEETQYF. CDR3 in DNA: TGCGCCAGCGCCCCCCGAGGGGGTGAGGAGACCCAGTACTTC.

The chain recombines TRBV10-3 with TRBJ2-3, with TRBD2 identical over 9 bases. The CDR3 has 17 residues. V lost 0 bases and J lost 1; bases outside the gene matches: 5. CDR1 is ENHRY, CDR2 SYGVKD, per germline. This CDR3 is CAISESFLAGGTDTQYF. In DNA, the CDR3 is TGTGCCATCAGTGAGTCGTTTTTAGCGGGGGGCACAGATACGCAGTATTTT.

The rearrangement uses TRBV19 and TRBJ1-6; unclear D gene. The CDR3 has 14 residues. The germline V gene has CDR1 LNHDA and CDR2 SQIVND (reference sequence). V shed 7 bases and J shed 13 bases, with 20 bases lying between them. CDR3 amino acids: CASNTSRGGKPLHF. The CDR3 coding sequence is TGTGCCAGTAATACCTCGCGGGGAGGAAAGCCCCTCCACTTT.

The V call is TRBV28, the J call TRBJ2-1, with 8 bases aligning to TRBD2. Germline CDR1 reads MDHEN; CDR2 reads SYDVKM. There are 14 residues in the CDR3. After removal of 3 bases from V and 7 bases from J, the junction contained 5 bases not matched to a gene. The CDR3 nucleotides are TGTGCCAGCAGTTTTCGGGAGGGACGTAATGAGCAGTTCTTC. It translates to CASSFREGRNEQFF.

The gene calls are TRBV7-9 and TRBJ2-2, with 10 bases aligning to TRBD2. V lost 4 bases and J lost 1; bases outside the gene matches: 9. Germline V gene lookup returns CDR1 SEHNR and CDR2 FQNEAQ (reference sequence). The CDR3 is 18 residues long. CDR3 nucleotides: TGTGCCAGCAGCTCCTCAACCCGACTAGCGGGGAACACCGGGGAGCTGTTTTTT. Translating gives CASSSSTRLAGNTGELFF.

The rearrangement uses TRBV7-3 and TRBJ2-2; D possibly corresponds to TRBD1 (5 bases). Trimming pared 0 bases from V and 0 bases from J, leaving 14 bases between. Germline values: CDR1 SGHTA, CDR2 FQGTGA. The CDR3 has 18 residues. In DNA form, the CDR3 reads TGTGCCAGCAGCTTAACTGGGGCTCACAGACCGAACACCGGGGAGCTGTTTTTT. This gives the protein CASSLTGAHRPNTGELFF.

The chain carries TRBV9 and TRBJ1-2, with 8 bases that match TRBD1. The CDR3 is 13 residues long. Germline CDR1 SGDLS, CDR2 YYNGEE. V trimming: 8 bases; J trimming: 4 bases; junction bases outside the gene matches: 7. The CDR3 reads CASKTTGGYGYTF. CDR3 bases: TGTGCCAGTAAAACAACAGGGGGCTATGGCTACACCTTC.

The rearrangement links TRBV4-1 to TRBJ2-3, with 10 bases aligning to TRBD1. Trimming removed 1 base from V and 6 bases from J; junction bases left unmatched: 1. Germline V gene lookup returns CDR1 MGHRA and CDR2 YSYEKL. The CDR3 runs 14 residues. CDR3 sequence: CASSQGDRGDTQYF. In nucleotides, the CDR3 is TGCGCCAGCAGCCAAGGGGACAGGGGTGATACGCAGTATTTT.

V and J are TRBV5-1 and TRBJ1-6, with D uncertain. V shed 4 bases and J shed 8 bases, with 10 bases lying between them. The CDR3 is 13 residues long. Germline loops: CDR1 SGHRS, CDR2 YFSETQ. CDR3 region: CASSERSDSPLHF. DNA for the CDR3: TGCGCCAGCAGCGAACGGAGCGATTCACCCCTCCACTTT.

V is TRBV4-1 and J is TRBJ2-3; D possibly uses TRBD1 or TRBD2 (6 bases each). V was shortened by 2 bases and J by 6 bases, with 12 bases between the two germline ends. The CDR3 consists of 14 residues. Germline CDR1 reads MGHRA; CDR2 reads YSYEKL. CDR3 in amino acids: CASSQFRGGDTQYF. CDR3 DNA: TGCGCCAGCAGCCAATTTAGAGGGGGGGATACGCAGTATTTT.

The chain recombines TRBV28 with TRBJ1-6, with no clear D. CDR3 length: 14 amino acids. In germline, CDR1 is MDHEN, CDR2 SYDVKM. V lost 9 bases and J lost 6, with 15 bases in between. The CDR3 nucleotides are TGTGCCAGTTCATTACCGGGAAGTAATTCACCCCTCCACTTT. This gives the protein CASSLPGSNSPLHF. Full variable domain (remainder filled in from reference TRBV28 and TRBJ1-6): DVKVTQSSRYLVKRTGEKVFLECVQDMDHENMFWYRQDPGLGLRLIYFSYDVKMKEKGDIPEGYSVSREKKERFSLILESASTNQTSMYLCASSLPGSNSPLHFGNGTRLTVT.